The 19 T cell receptor beta chains reported below all come from one sample, sequenced in a study of T cells in Graves' hyperthyroidism and ophthalmopathy. Amplification of TCR beta CDR3 regions used RNA as the template. A set of HTBI primers served as the primers for a first-round RT-PCR of the TCR CDR3. Using its own MiXCR run on the multiplex PCR reads, TCRdb lists one record per CDR3 protein. Altogether 500,000 to 750,000 distinct CDR3 sequences are present, approximately 15% being singletons, with the ten largest covering around 7%. The sample consisted of blood. The receptors here all came from a woman aged 18-35 years with Graves' ophthalmopathy.

In its sample, this clonotype was seen many times. The gene calls are TRBV6-2 or TRBV6-3 and TRBJ1-5; TRBD1 might be the D (6 bases). CDR1 and CDR2 (germline): MNHEY, SVGEGT. With 0 bases removed from V and 6 bases from J, the gap between germline ends came to 12 bases. The length of the CDR3 is 15 residues. Here the CDR3 reads CASSYSPGAGQPQHF. CDR3 nucleotide sequence: TGTGCCAGCAGTTACTCCCCGGGGGCAGGTCAGCCCCAGCATTTT.

The gene calls are TRBV10-1 and TRBJ2-1, with D unclear. Germline V lookup: CDR1 WNHNN, CDR2 SYGVQD (reference sequence). V was trimmed by 6 bases and J by 10 bases, leaving 13 bases between them. The CDR3 runs 12 residues. Here the CDR3 reads CASRLTPEEQFF. For the CDR3, the DNA is TGCGCCAGCAGATTGACCCCGGAGGAGCAGTTCTTC.

This clonotype occurred a few times. V is TRBV6-5 and J is TRBJ2-3; 10 nucleotides agree with TRBD2. The V and J ends lost 2 bases and 6 bases, in that order; junction bases with no gene match: 5. The germline gives CDR1 MNHEY, CDR2 SVGAGI. The CDR3 length is 15 residues. CDR3 residues: CASSYKAGGFDTQYF. The CDR3 DNA reads TGTGCCAGCAGTTACAAAGCGGGAGGGTTTGATACGCAGTATTTT.

This clonotype was seen repeatedly, ten times or more. V gene TRBV7-8 combines with J gene TRBJ2-2; 9 bases agree with TRBD1. Germline assignment: CDR1 SGHVS and CDR2 FQNEAQ. The V and J ends lost 5 bases and 4 bases, in that order; junction bases with no gene match: 8. The CDR3 contains 16 residues. CDR3 coding DNA: TGTGCCAGCAGCGCACAGGGGGCAGCCACCACCGGGGAGCTGTTTTTT. Translation gives CASSAQGAATTGELFF.

Many counts were recorded for this clonotype. V is TRBV12-3 or TRBV12-4 and J is TRBJ2-2; D is undetermined. The CDR3 length is 16 residues. Trimming removed 3 bases from V and 2 bases from J, with 13 bases in between. CDR3: CASSLALERNTGELFF. CDR3 sequence (DNA): TGTGCCAGCAGTTTGGCGCTCGAGCGAAACACCGGGGAGCTGTTTTTT.

This clonotype was seen a handful of times. The junction departs from germline at one end; a sequencing error may be responsible. The chain employs TRBV6-2 or TRBV6-3 and TRBJ2-1; the match to TRBD1 covers 8 bases. The CDR3 is 17 residues long. The V gene's germline CDR1 is MNHEY and CDR2 SVGEGT. CDR3 sequence (DNA): TGTGCCAGCAGTTACGGACAGGGTGTCAGCTCCTACAATGAGCTGTTCTTC. This translates into CASSYGQGVSSYNELFF.

This clonotype was observed a handful of times. The chain employs TRBV6-1 and TRBJ2-2, with 13 positions matching TRBD2. This CDR3 is built from 15 residues. J lost 7 bases, V lost 6 bases, and 5 bases had no gene match. Looked up from germline, CDR1 is MNHNS and CDR2 is SASEGT. The CDR3 loop is CASSGLAGEIGELFF. The CDR3 DNA reads as TGTGCCAGCAGCGGACTAGCGGGAGAGATCGGGGAGCTGTTTTTT.

This clonotype has ten or more counts. The chain joins TRBV30 to TRBJ2-5; 9 bases are shared with TRBD1. Losses at the gene ends were 4 bases for V and 2 bases for J; bases not matched to a gene: 5. The CDR3 sequence is 14 residues long. Germline CDR1 GTSNPN, CDR2 SVGIG (reference sequence). Here the CDR3 reads CAWNKDRGQETQYF. CDR3 sequence (DNA): TGTGCCTGGAATAAGGACAGGGGACAAGAGACCCAGTACTTC.

J is TRBJ2-7 and V is TRBV20-1; the D is unclear. Deletions cut 1 base from V and 6 bases from J, with 4 bases between. Per the germline V gene, CDR1 is DFQATT and CDR2 is SNEGSKA (reference sequence). This CDR3 is built from 10 residues. CDR3 residues: CSARGAEQYF. Written as DNA, the CDR3 is TGCAGTGCTAGAGGGGCCGAGCAGTACTTC.

The J gene is TRBJ1-1, the V gene TRBV6-5; unclear D gene. The V gene lost 0 bases and the J gene lost 7 bases, with 9 bases spanning the gap. This CDR3 spans 13 amino acids. Germline loops: CDR1 MNHEY, CDR2 SVGAGI. This CDR3 is CASSYSGRHEAFF. CDR3 DNA sequence: TGTGCCAGCAGTTACTCAGGGCGGCATGAAGCTTTCTTT.

This clonotype appeared many times. V gene TRBV6-5 combines with J gene TRBJ2-1, with a tentative D call TRBD1 (5 bases). Germline CDR1 reads MNHEY; CDR2 reads SVGAGI. The CDR3 has 15 amino acids. V was shortened by 0 bases and J by 5 bases, with 11 bases between the two germline ends. For the CDR3, the DNA is TGTGCCAGCAGTTACTCTAGGACACGGAACAATGAGCAGTTCTTC. Translated: CASSYSRTRNNEQFF.

The chain combines TRBV4-3 with TRBJ2-3, with D unresolved. V gave up 2 bases and J gave up 4 bases, with 10 bases separating them. CDR3 length: 14 amino acids. Germline V lookup: CDR1 LGHNA, CDR2 YSLEER. Here the CDR3 DNA reads TGCGCCAGCAGCCAAAGGCCCTCGGCAGATACGCAGTATTTT. This gives the protein CASSQRPSADTQYF.

This clonotype has a handful of counts. The chain recombines TRBV4-1 with TRBJ1-5; no definite D call. CDR1 is MGHRA and CDR2 is YSYEKL in the germline V gene. The CDR3 runs 15 residues. V lost 1 base and J 3 bases, leaving 10 bases between the germline ends. In nucleotides, the CDR3 is TGCGCCAGCAGCCAAGTCGGGCAGGACAATCAGCCCCAGCATTTT. This codes for CASSQVGQDNQPQHF.

This clonotype appeared many times. The chain joins TRBV7-9 to TRBJ2-7; 7 positions match TRBD2. Germline values: CDR1 SEHNR, CDR2 FQNEAQ (reference sequence). V shed 5 bases and J 4 bases; nucleotides not matched to a gene: 5. CDR3 size: 13 residues. The CDR3 region is CASSATGGYEQYF. The DNA for the CDR3 is TGTGCCAGCAGCGCGACGGGGGGTTACGAGCAGTACTTC.

This clonotype was counted many times. Sequence at one end of the junction differs from germline and may be a read error. CDR3 protein: CASSLGGAQETQYF. CDR3 sequence (DNA): TGTGCCAGCAGTTTAGGGGGGGCCCAGGAGACCCAGTACTTC. The chain uses TRBV7-2 and TRBJ2-5; a possible D gene is TRBD2 (7 bases). The CDR3 sequence is 14 residues long. Per the germline V gene, CDR1 is SGHTA and CDR2 is FQGNSA. Full variable domain (remainder filled in from reference TRBV7-2 and TRBJ2-5): GAGVSQSPSNKVTEKGKDVELRCDPISGHTALYWYRQSLGQGLEFLIYFQGNSAPDKSGLPSDRFSAERTGGSVSTLTIQRTQQEDSAVYLCASSLGGAQETQYFGPGTRLLVL.

This clonotype was observed many times. V and J are TRBV5-5 and TRBJ1-2; D is unresolved. V was trimmed by 1 base and J by 3 bases, leaving 19 bases between them. The CDR3 is made up of 17 amino acids. CDR1 is SGHKS, CDR2 YYEKEE, per germline (reference sequence). This CDR3 reads CASSLIGGQVVDYGYTF. As DNA, the CDR3 is TGTGCCAGCAGCTTGATCGGCGGTCAAGTTGTGGACTATGGCTACACCTTC.

This clonotype has a handful of counts. This chain uses TRBV20-1 with TRBJ1-1; 9 nucleotides agree with TRBD1. Germline assignment: CDR1 DFQATT and CDR2 SNEGSKA (reference sequence). V trimming: 3 bases; J trimming: 3 bases; junction bases outside the gene matches: 8. This CDR3 is built from 15 residues. The CDR3 region has the DNA TGCAGTGCTAGCTCCCCTGACAGGGGGTACACTGAAGCTTTCTTT. Translated, it gives CSASSPDRGYTEAFF.

This clonotype has a count of ten or more. The chain couples TRBV30 to TRBJ2-1; 11 nucleotides align to TRBD2. The V gene's germline CDR1 is GTSNPN and CDR2 SVGIG (reference sequence). V was clipped by 5 bases and J by 8 bases; unmatched bases: 11. CDR3 length equals 15 residues. CDR3 protein: CAWRRIAGGGHEQFF. The DNA of the CDR3 is TGTGCCTGGCGAAGAATAGCGGGAGGGGGCCATGAGCAGTTCTTC.

This clonotype has ten or more counts. The V and J genes are TRBV20-1 and TRBJ2-1; 11 bases are shared with TRBD2. After removal of 0 bases from V and 8 bases from J, the junction contained 6 bases not matched to a gene. This CDR3 is 15 amino acids long. CDR1 is DFQATT and CDR2 is SNEGSKA in the germline V gene (reference sequence). In DNA, the CDR3 is TGCAGTGCTAGAGATAATAGCGGGAGGGCCGATGAGCAGTTCTTC. Protein sequence: CSARDNSGRADEQFF.